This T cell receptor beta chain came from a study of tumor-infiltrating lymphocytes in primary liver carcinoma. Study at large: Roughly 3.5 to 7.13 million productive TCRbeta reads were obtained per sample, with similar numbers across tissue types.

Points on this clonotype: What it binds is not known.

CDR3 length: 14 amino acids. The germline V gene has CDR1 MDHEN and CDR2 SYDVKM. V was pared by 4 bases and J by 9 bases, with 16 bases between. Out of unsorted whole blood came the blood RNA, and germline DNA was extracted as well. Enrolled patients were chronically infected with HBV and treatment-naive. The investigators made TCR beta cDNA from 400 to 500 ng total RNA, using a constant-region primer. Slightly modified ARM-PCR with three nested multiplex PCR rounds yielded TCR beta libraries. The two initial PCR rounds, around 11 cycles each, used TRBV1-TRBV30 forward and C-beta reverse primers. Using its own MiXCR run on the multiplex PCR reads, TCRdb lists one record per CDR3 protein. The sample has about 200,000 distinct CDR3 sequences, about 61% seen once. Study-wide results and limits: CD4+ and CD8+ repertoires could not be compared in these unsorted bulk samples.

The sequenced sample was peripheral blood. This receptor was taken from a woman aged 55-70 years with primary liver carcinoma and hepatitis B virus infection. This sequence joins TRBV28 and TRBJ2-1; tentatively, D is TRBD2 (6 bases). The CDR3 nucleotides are TGTGCCAGCAGTTCCTCCTCGGGCGGGATTGAGCAGTTCTTC. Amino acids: CASSSSSGGIEQFF.